This is a list of T cell receptor beta chains from one sample in a study of tumor-infiltrating lymphocytes in primary liver carcinoma. Using its own MiXCR run on the multiplex PCR reads, TCRdb lists one record per CDR3 protein. The sample has about 350,000 distinct CDR3 sequences, less than 70% seen once. Sequencing used peripheral blood. These TCRs come from a man aged 35 to 55 with primary liver carcinoma and hepatitis B virus infection. Each CDR3 is given with its conserved first and last residue. D genes are given only for firm matches. The listing skips clone size in some rows; elsewhere it reads once, few, many or a size class.

V,D,size,J,DNA,CDR3
TRBV11-2,-,-,TRBJ1-1,TGTGCCAGCAGTATGGTTCGGAACGCTGAAGCTTTCTTT,CASSMVRNAEAFF
TRBV6-5,-,-,TRBJ2-1,TGTGCCAGCAGTCGGACCGAGAGCTCCTACAATGAGCAGTTCTTC,CASSRTESSYNEQFF
TRBV12-3/TRBV12-4,-,-,TRBJ2-3,TGTGCCAGCAGTTTACCAGCGGAGTGGGAGAGGGATACGCAGTATTTT,CASSLPAEWERDTQYF
TRBV4-1,TRBD2,many,TRBJ2-5,TGCGCCAGCAGCCAAGCCCGACTAGCGGGAGGGGAGGAGACCCAGTACTTC,CASSQARLAGGEETQYF
TRBV11-2,-,-,TRBJ2-5,TGTGCCAGCAGCGAACAAGAGGCCCATTACTTC,CASSEQEAHYF
TRBV6-5,TRBD2,-,TRBJ2-1,TGTGCCATCAGTTACACGGCGGGAGTCAATAAGCAGTTCTTC,CAISYTAGVNKQFF
TRBV11-2,-,once,TRBJ2-2,TGTGCCAGTAGTTATAAGGGGGGGGACACCGGGGAGCTGTTATTT,CASSYKGGDTGELLF
TRBV4-1,-,-,TRBJ1-4,TGCGCCAGCAGCCAAACGGGGGAGTTTAGTAATGAAAAACTGTTTTTT,CASSQTGEFSNEKLFF
TRBV23-1,-,-,TRBJ1-5,TGCGCCAGCAGTCAATCGCAGAGCAATCAGCCCCAGCATTTT,CASSQSQSNQPQHF
TRBV12-3/TRBV12-4,-,-,TRBJ2-3,TGTGCCAGCAGTACACTCGGACGGACAGCGCAGTATTTT,CASSTLGRTAQYF
TRBV11-2,-,-,TRBJ1-4,TGTGCCAGTAGCCTAGGATACGGAAATGAAAAACTGTTTTTT,CASSLGYGNEKLFF
TRBV6-6,TRBD1,once,TRBJ2-1,TGTGCCGGCAGTTTTCCCGGGACAGGGGGCGGCAATGAGCAGTTCTTC,CAGSFPGTGGGNEQFF
TRBV11-2,-,-,TRBJ2-1,TGTGCCAGCAGTTACCCGTCGGGTTCGGCGGGATACAATGAGCAGTTCTTC,CASSYPSGSAGYNEQFF
TRBV5-6,-,few,TRBJ2-4,TGTGCCAGCAGCGTGTCCCTTAGGGACATTCAGTACTTC,CASSVSLRDIQYF
TRBV28,-,-,TRBJ1-2,TGTGCCACCACGGGCTATGGCTACACCTTC,CATTGYGYTF
TRBV7-9,-,-,TRBJ1-5,TGTGCCGGCAGCCAGCAGGGGAATCAGCCCCAGCATTTT,CAGSQQGNQPQHF
TRBV19,-,once,TRBJ2-5,TGTGCCAGTAGTTCCCGGCCGACACCTCAAGAGACCCAGTACTTC,CASSSRPTPQETQYF
TRBV6-6,-,-,TRBJ1-1,TGTGACAGCATAGAGAACACTGAAGCTTTCTTC,CDSIENTEAFF
TRBV29-1,-,many,TRBJ1-1,TGCAGCGTTCTAGACACTGAAGCTTTCTTT,CSVLDTEAFF
TRBV28,-,-,TRBJ2-3,TGTGCCAGCAGCCGTGGGGGGCCAGATACGCAGTATTTT,CASSRGGPDTQYF
TRBV11-2,TRBD2,-,TRBJ2-2,TGTGCCAACAGCACCGGGACTACCACCAGGGAGCTGCTTTTT,CANSTGTTTRELLF
TRBV5-1,-,few,TRBJ2-5,TGCGCCAGCAGCCCCCGAGCTGGAGGGGGCGAAGAGACCCAGTACTTC,CASSPRAGGGEETQYF
TRBV6-1,-,many,TRBJ2-3,TGTGCCAGCAGTGAAAGTGTTACAGGAAGGGATACGCAGTATTTT,CASSESVTGRDTQYF
TRBV7-9,TRBD2,few,TRBJ2-1,TGTGCCAGCAGTAGGCTAGCGGTCACGTACAATGAGCAGTTCTTC,CASSRLAVTYNEQFF
TRBV6-6,-,-,TRBJ2-3,TGTGCCAGCACCCTCGACCCCGGAAGCACAGATACGCAGTATTTT,CASTLDPGSTDTQYF
TRBV5-4,TRBD2,once,TRBJ2-1,TGTGCCAGCAGCTTGCTGGGACTAGCGGGAGGTAGCTCCTACAATGAGCAGTTCTTC,CASSLLGLAGGSSYNEQFF
TRBV5-6,-,-,TRBJ2-1,TGTGTCAGCACTCACAATTTTGAGCAGTTCTTC,CVSTHNFEQFF
TRBV5-6,-,-,TRBJ2-5,TGTGCCAGCAGCTTGCGGGACTGGCAAGAGACCCAGTACTTC,CASSLRDWQETQYF
TRBV11-2,TRBD2,once,TRBJ2-7,TGTGCCAGCAGGCTACCGGGACTAGCGGACCTTGAGCAGTACTTC,CASRLPGLADLEQYF
TRBV6-5,TRBD2,once,TRBJ2-1,TGTGCCAGCAGATACTCGTCCGGGAGGTACGATGAACAGTTCTTC,CASRYSSGRYDEQFF
TRBV5-5,TRBD2,-,TRBJ2-3,TGTGCCAGCAGCTCGGTGCCTAGCGGGAAGCTAGATACGCAGTATTTT,CASSSVPSGKLDTQYF
TRBV11-2,TRBD2,-,TRBJ2-7,TGTGCCATCAGCTACGATCACGCGCGACTAGCTGTCTACGAGCAGTACTTC,CAISYDHARLAVYEQYF
TRBV6-2/TRBV6-3,TRBD2,many,TRBJ2-7,TGTGCCAGCAGTTACCCGATATCAAGACTAGCGGGAGTCCGGACCTACGAGCAGTACTTC,CASSYPISRLAGVRTYEQYF
TRBV6-5,TRBD1,-,TRBJ1-1,TGTGCCAGCAGTTTCAGGGACAGGGGGTACACTGAAGCTTTCTTT,CASSFRDRGYTEAFF
TRBV19,-,few,TRBJ2-7,TGTGCCAGTAGTCGGCGGGACTTCTACGAGCAGTACTTC,CASSRRDFYEQYF
TRBV30,-,-,TRBJ2-2,TGTGCCTGGACTAGCACCGGGGAGCTGTTTTTT,CAWTSTGELFF
TRBV23-1,TRBD1,-,TRBJ1-2,TGCGCCAGCAGGCGACCGGGACAGGGGTGGGGCTACACCTTC,CASRRPGQGWGYTF
TRBV12-3/TRBV12-4,-,-,TRBJ2-1,TGTACCAGCAAGAGAGGAACTTTCTCCTTCAATGAGCAGTTCTTC,CTSKRGTFSFNEQFF
TRBV29-1,-,-,TRBJ2-1,TGCAGCGGGGGATCGGGAAGTGAGCAGTTCTTC,CSGGSGSEQFF
TRBV5-1,-,-,TRBJ1-1,TGCGCCAGCAGCCCAGGCAGGGCTCTGAACACTGAAGCTTTCTTT,CASSPGRALNTEAFF
TRBV14,TRBD1,many,TRBJ2-1,TGTGCCAGCAGCCTCGACAGGGGCATGTTCCTACGCAATGAGCAGTTCTTC,CASSLDRGMFLRNEQFF
TRBV6-6,-,-,TRBJ1-4,TGTGCCAGCAGTTACCCCGAAGAGGGGAGGGAAAAACTGTTTTTT,CASSYPEEGREKLFF
TRBV11-2,TRBD1,-,TRBJ1-1,TGTACCAGCAACTCGGACAGGGGCCGAGCTTTCTTT,CTSNSDRGRAFF
TRBV11-2,-,few,TRBJ2-2,TGTGCCAGCAGCTTAGGATCCGGGGAGCTGCTCTTT,CASSLGSGELLF
TRBV11-2,TRBD2,many,TRBJ2-7,TGTGCCAGCAGCCGTGTGGCGGGAGTCTACGAGCAGTACTTC,CASSRVAGVYEQYF
TRBV6-5,TRBD1,-,TRBJ2-7,TGTGTCAGTAGTCTTCAGGGGGCGCGGTACGAGCAGTACTTC,CVSSLQGARYEQYF
TRBV11-2,TRBD2,-,TRBJ2-7,TGTGCCAGCAGCTTGGAGGGACTAGCGGTTAGCTCCTACGAGCAGCACTTC,CASSLEGLAVSSYEQHF
TRBV6-5,-,-,TRBJ2-2,TGTGCCAGCAGTTACTCGCTCCCGGACATCAACACCAGGGAGCTGTTTTTT,CASSYSLPDINTRELFF
TRBV11-2,-,-,TRBJ2-4,TGTGCCAGTTTAGGGGGTCTAGCCAAAAACACTCACTACTTC,CASLGGLAKNTHYF
TRBV7-9,-,many,TRBJ1-2,TGTGCCAGCAGCTCAGGGGTATTAAACTATGGCTACACCTTC,CASSSGVLNYGYTF
TRBV4-3,-,many,TRBJ2-3,TGCGCCAGCAGCCGGGCGGCTCGGGAAGGGGATACGCAGTATTTT,CASSRAAREGDTQYF
TRBV27,-,few,TRBJ2-1,TGTGCCAGCAGTTTATCGGGAGGCTTGGGGCAGTTCTTC,CASSLSGGLGQFF
TRBV12-3/TRBV12-4,TRBD2,many,TRBJ2-1,TGTGCCAGCAGTTTCGGACTAGCGGGAAAAAATGAGCAGTTCTTC,CASSFGLAGKNEQFF